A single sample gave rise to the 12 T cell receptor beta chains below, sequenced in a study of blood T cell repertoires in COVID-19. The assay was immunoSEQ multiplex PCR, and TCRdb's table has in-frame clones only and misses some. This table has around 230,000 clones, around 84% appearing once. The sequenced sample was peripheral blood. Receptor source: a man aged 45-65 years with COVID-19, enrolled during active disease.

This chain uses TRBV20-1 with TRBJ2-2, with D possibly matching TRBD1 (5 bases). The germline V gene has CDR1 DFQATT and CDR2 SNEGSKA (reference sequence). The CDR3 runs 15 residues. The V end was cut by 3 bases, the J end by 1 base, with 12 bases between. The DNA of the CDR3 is TGCAGTGCTAGTAAGGACAATCGGAACACCGGGGAGCTGTTTTTT. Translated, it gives CSASKDNRNTGELFF.

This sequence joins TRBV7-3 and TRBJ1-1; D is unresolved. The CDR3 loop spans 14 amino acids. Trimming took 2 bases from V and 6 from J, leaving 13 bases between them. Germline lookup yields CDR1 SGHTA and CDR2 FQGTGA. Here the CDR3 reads CASSLGPGFAEAFF. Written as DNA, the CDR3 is TGTGCCAGCAGCTTAGGGCCGGGGTTCGCTGAAGCTTTCTTT.

The CDR3: CASSFASSYEQYF. CDR3 DNA sequence: TGTGCCAGCAGTTTCGCGAGCTCCTACGAGCAGTACTTC. The gene calls are TRBV12-3 or TRBV12-4 and TRBJ2-7; D gene uncertain. V shed 3 bases and J shed 0 bases, with 6 bases lying between them. This CDR3 spans 13 amino acids.

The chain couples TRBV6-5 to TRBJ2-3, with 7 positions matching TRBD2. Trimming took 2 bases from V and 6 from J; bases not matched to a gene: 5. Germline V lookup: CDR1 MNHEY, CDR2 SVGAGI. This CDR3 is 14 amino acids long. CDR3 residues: CASSYGLGRDTQYF. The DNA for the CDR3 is TGTGCCAGCAGTTACGGGCTCGGGAGGGATACGCAGTATTTT.

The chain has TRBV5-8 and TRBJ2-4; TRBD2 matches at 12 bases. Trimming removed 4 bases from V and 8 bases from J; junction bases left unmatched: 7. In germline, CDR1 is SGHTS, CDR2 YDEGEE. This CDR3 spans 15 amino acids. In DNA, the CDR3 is TGTGCCAGCAGCGTACTAGCGGGAGGCGGGGACATTCAGTACTTC. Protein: CASSVLAGGGDIQYF.

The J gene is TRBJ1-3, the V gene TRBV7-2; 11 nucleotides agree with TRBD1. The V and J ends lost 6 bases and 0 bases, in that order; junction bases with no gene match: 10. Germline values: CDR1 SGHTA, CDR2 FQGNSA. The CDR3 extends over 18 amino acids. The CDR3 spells CASRYTSGTGGSGNTIYF. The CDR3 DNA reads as TGTGCCAGCAGATATACTTCCGGGACAGGGGGCTCTGGAAACACCATATATTTT.

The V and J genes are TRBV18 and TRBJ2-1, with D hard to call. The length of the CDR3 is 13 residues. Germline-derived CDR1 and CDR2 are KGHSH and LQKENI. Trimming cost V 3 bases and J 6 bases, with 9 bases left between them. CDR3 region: CASSPEHRNEQFF. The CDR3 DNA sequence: TGTGCCAGCTCACCGGAGCATCGCAATGAGCAGTTCTTC.

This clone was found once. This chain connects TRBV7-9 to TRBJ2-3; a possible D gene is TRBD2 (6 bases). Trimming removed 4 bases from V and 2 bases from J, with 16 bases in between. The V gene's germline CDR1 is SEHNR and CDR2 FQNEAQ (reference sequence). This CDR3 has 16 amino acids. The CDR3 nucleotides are TGTGCCAGCAGCTCCGCCGAGGCGGGGTTCACAGATACGCAGTATTTT. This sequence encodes CASSSAEAGFTDTQYF.

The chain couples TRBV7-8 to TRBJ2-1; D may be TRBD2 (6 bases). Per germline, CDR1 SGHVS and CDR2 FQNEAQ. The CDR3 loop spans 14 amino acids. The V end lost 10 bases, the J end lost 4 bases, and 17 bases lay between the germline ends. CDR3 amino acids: CATRGRDLYNEQFF. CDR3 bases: TGTGCCACCCGGGGCCGGGACTTATACAATGAGCAGTTCTTC.

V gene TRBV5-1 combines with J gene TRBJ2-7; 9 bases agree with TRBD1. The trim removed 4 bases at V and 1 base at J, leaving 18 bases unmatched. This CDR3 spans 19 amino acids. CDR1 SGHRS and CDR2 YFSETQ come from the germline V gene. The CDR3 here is CASSQTGTGPASLSYEQYF. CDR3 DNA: TGCGCCAGCAGCCAGACCGGGACAGGGCCTGCCTCGTTATCCTACGAGCAGTACTTC.

CDR3 residues: CASSDDRRELFF. The CDR3 DNA reads TGTGCCAGCAGTGACGATAGACGGGAACTGTTTTTT. The chain joins TRBV2 to TRBJ1-4, with D unclear. Germline-derived CDR1 and CDR2 are SNHLY and FYNNEI. CDR3 size: 12 residues. V was cut by 3 bases and J by 12 bases, with 11 bases left in between.

The CDR3 DNA sequence: TGTGCCAGCAGCTCGGGACAGGGGGCTCAAACTGAAGCTTTCTTT. Translated, it gives CASSSGQGAQTEAFF. This chain connects TRBV7-9 to TRBJ1-1; 12 nucleotides agree with TRBD1. The CDR3 has 15 residues. Unmatched junction bases numbered 5, after V lost 4 bases and J lost 5 bases. The germline gives CDR1 SEHNR, CDR2 FQNEAQ (reference sequence). The whole variable domain, filled in from reference TRBV7-9 and TRBJ1-1, reads DTGVSQNPRHKITKRGQNVTFRCDPISEHNRLYWYRQTLGQGPEFLTYFQNEAQLEKSRLLSDRFSAERPKGSFSTLEIQRTEQGDSAMYLCASSSGQGAQTEAFFGQGTRLTVV.